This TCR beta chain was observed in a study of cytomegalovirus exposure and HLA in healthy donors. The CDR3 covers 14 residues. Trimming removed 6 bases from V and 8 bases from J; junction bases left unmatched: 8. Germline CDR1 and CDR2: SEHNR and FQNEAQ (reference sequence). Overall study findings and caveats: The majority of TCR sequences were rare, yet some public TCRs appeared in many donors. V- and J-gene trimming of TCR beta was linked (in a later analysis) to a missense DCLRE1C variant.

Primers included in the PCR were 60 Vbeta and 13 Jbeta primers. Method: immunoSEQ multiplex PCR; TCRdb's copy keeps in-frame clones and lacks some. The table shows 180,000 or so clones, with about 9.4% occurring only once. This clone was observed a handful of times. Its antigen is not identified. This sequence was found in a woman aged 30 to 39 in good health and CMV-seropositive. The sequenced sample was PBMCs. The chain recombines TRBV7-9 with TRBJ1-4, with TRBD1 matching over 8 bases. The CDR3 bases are TGTGCCAGCAGGACAGGGGAAGAGGCAGAAAAACTGTTTTTT. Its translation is CASRTGEEAEKLFF.